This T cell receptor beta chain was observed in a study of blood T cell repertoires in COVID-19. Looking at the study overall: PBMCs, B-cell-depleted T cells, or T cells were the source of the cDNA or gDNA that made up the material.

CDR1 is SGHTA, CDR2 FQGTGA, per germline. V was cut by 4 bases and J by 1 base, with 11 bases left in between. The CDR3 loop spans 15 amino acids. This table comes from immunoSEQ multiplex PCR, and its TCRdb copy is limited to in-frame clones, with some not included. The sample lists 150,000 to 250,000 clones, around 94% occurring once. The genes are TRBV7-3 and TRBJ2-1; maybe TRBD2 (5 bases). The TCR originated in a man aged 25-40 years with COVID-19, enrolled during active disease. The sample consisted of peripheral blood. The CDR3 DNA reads TGTGCCAGCAGCTCCGAGGGTGAATCCTACAATGAGCAGTTCTTC. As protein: CASSSEGESYNEQFF. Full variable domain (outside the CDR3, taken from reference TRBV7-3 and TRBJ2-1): GAGVSQTPSNKVTEKGKYVELRCDPISGHTALYWYRQSLGQGPEFLIYFQGTGAADDSGLPNDRFFAVRPEGSVSTLKIQRTERGDSAVYLCASSSEGESYNEQFFGPGTRLTVL.